Sequencing of this T cell receptor beta chain was carried out in a study of regulatory T cells in long-lasting Graves disease. Study observations and caveats: With persistent disease, TRBV28, TRBJ1-2 and TRBJ2-5 were the favored segments.

Arm-PCR with iRepertoire HTBI primers amplified the CDR3 regions for these TCR beta libraries. TCRdb independently ran MiXCR on the multiplex PCR reads; one entry per CDR3 protein. The table includes 550,000 to 600,000 distinct CDR3 sequences, 16% detected once. This clonotype was detected many times. Its cognate antigen is unknown. Trimming took off 1 base at V and 7 bases at J, with 11 bases between the two ends. The CDR3 loop spans 13 amino acids. The germline V gene has CDR1 LGHDT and CDR2 YNNKEL (reference sequence). Sample time point: newly diagnosed GD, antithyroid drugs for less than 3 months. RNA extracted from PBMCs served as the sequencing template. The data also belong to a second study, concerning T cells in Graves' hyperthyroidism and ophthalmopathy.

Sequencing used peripheral blood mononuclear cells (PBMCs), obtained at new diagnosis, from a patient treated with antithyroid drugs. The receptor was derived from a young man with Graves disease. This chain connects TRBV3-1 to TRBJ2-7; no clear D. The DNA for the CDR3 is TGTGCCAGCAGCCAAGTCAAGGGTTGGGAGCAGTACTTC. It yields the protein CASSQVKGWEQYF.